This T cell receptor (beta chain) was sequenced during a study of PD-1 blockade in classical Hodgkin lymphoma (dated by TCRdb to about 2020). For context, the study as a whole: Nivolumab dosing was 3 mg/kg intravenously every 2 weeks, continuing until either disease progression or unacceptable toxicity. The study used TCR beta sequencing and CyTOF to define a peripheral blood immune signature of response to PD-1 blockade in classical Hodgkin lymphoma.

V sheds 4 bases and J sheds 6 bases, leaving 22 bases between their ends. CDR3 length: 17 amino acids, cysteine to phenylalanine. Only CDR3 DNA remains: 51 bases, in frame from the first base. The CDR1 and CDR2 encoded by the germline V gene (reference sequence) are MNHEY and SMNVEV. The Qiagen DNeasy kit was used to extract genomic DNA from unsorted PBMCs and from the negatively selected CD4+ and CD8+ fractions. Using primers that anneal to V and J segments, immunoSEQ multiplex PCR amplified the TCR beta CDR3 regions. A synthetic immune receptor repertoire was used to minimize amplification bias, and any remaining bias was removed computationally after sequencing. As for how the authors treated the data: Custom Python scripts were used to quantify repertoire diversity as the Shannon entropy index. The unsorted, CD4+ and CD8+ repertoires were each analyzed separately, with the exception of combined analyses, where CD4+ and CD8+ sequences were merged in silico. Clonal expansion was defined as a frequency increase of at least 2-fold after treatment compared with C1D1, and clones undetected at baseline were assigned a pseudocount of 0.5. Singleton clones were defined as clones with 0 or 1 copy at C1D1, and non-singleton clones were defined as clones with 2 or more copies. Clones expanded in unsorted samples were labelled as CD4+, CD8+ or unknown by matching protein sequences in sorted samples from the same patient. Wilcoxon tests on paired samples were used to test diversity changes from C1D1 to C4D1. Held by TCRdb, this immuneACCESS table contains in-frame sequences only and omits some clones. Under half of the omission traces to an unresolved V gene where checked; the cause of the rest is unknown. The DNA gave D and trimming, while V, J and clone size come from that table. The sample records under 20,000 clones, about three quarters of which are singletons. Around 2.7% of the sample belongs to the ten largest clones.

Explained via the paper, the time point label denotes: cycle 4 day 1 (C4D1), after five to seven weeks of nivolumab. Every trial patient had relapsed following autologous stem cell transplantation, and prior brentuximab vedotin exposure was what differed among cohorts A, B and C. A Miltenyi CD4+ T cell isolation kit was used for magnetic negative selection to purify CD4+ T cells from thawed PBMCs. A total of around 59 patients with relapsed/refractory classical Hodgkin lymphoma made up the trial cohort, and each patient's best overall response was complete response, partial response or progressive disease. Single-agent nivolumab was administered to trial patients in the multi-cohort phase II CheckMate 205 trial. An independent review committee assessed best overall response by applying the 2007 International Working Group response criteria. Trial PBMCs were collected immediately before nivolumab initiation (C1D1) and during therapy at cycle 2 day 1 and cycle 4 day 1. Peripheral blood was collected in 8 mL Vacutainer Cell Preparation Tubes, from which PBMCs were isolated by centrifugation and then cryopreserved. Purified CD4+ and CD8+ fractions were prepared only for cases in which an additional PBMC sample was available. On LS columns in a quadroMACS separator, the magnetically labelled cells were depleted, and the flow-through was collected as the purified fraction.

Worth noting for this clone: The clone's antigen remains unknown. No much larger clone exists at a distance of one base, and base qualities are not known.

Overall study results and their limits: Patients starting nivolumab less than 1 year after ASCT had lower diversity and were excluded from later analyses to avoid confounding by immune reconstitution. By C4D1, a significant rise was seen in CD4+ TCR diversity but not in CD8+ TCR diversity (p=0.0027 vs p=0.16), and the rise was most apparent among complete responders (p=0.02). Trial patients with a complete response had baseline diversity similar to that of newly diagnosed patients, while partial responders and progressors had significantly lower diversity. Baseline TCR diversity was reported to be lower in newly diagnosed patients than in healthy donors, and even lower in relapsed/refractory patients. The study was restricted to a single clinical trial cohort, and the causes of repertoire differences, possibly disease activity or prior therapy, were left undefined.

Sequenced here: CD4+ T cells from blood, sampled before the fourth cycle of nivolumab. The V gene is TRBV27 and the J gene is TRBJ1-5, with a weak D call of TRBD1 (5 bases match). This clonotype was sampled from a human donor with classical Hodgkin lymphoma. This receptor has the CDR3 CASSSSLGGKESQPQHF. The DNA sequence is given as TGTGCCAGCAGTTCCTCCCTGGGGGGGAAAGAATCTCAGCCCCAGCATTTT.